This T cell receptor beta chain was documented in a study of blood T cell repertoires in COVID-19. Study in general: Specimens from acute and convalescent COVID-19 originated in the United States, Italy and Spain. Sample material is recorded as cDNA or gDNA derived from T cells, B-cell-depleted T cells, or PBMCs.

As originally analysed: Reference gene primer amplification gave estimated nucleated cell counts. The method was immunoSEQ multiplex PCR; TCRdb's version includes in-frame clones alone and lacks a portion of them. V, J and clone size derive from that table, while D and trimming were established from the DNA sequence. Of about 230,000 clones in the sample, 65% to 90% were seen once. The V gene end was trimmed by 4 bases and the J gene end by 5 bases; junction bases not matched to a gene: 5. The CDR3 consists of 15 residues. Per the germline V gene, CDR1 is SGHRS and CDR2 is YFSETQ. This sequence was found in a woman aged 50 to 60 with acute or convalescent COVID-19. The sample was peripheral blood. The V gene is TRBV5-1, the J gene TRBJ2-1; TRBD1 matches at 11 bases. CDR3 sequence (DNA): TGCGCCAGCAGCAATCTGGACAGGGGGCACAATGAGCAGTTCTTC. Translating it yields CASSNLDRGHNEQFF.